This passage covers 28 T cell receptor beta chains from one sample sequenced in a study of shared clonotypes between healthy human individuals. Clones were sequenced by immunoSEQ multiplex PCR, and TCRdb holds only the in-frame ones, with some missing. The profile shows 740,000 or so clones, roughly 73% of them singletons. Sequencing was done on a sample of memory CD4+ T cells sorted from blood. The subset is: CD45RA-negative fraction. Receptors were obtained from a woman aged 25 to 39 in good health.

The CDR3 region has the DNA TGTGCCAGCAGTTTATCCCCGACGACTCTAGGTGAGCAGTTCTTC. Protein product: CASSLSPTTLGEQFF. The chain couples TRBV28 to TRBJ2-1; D not resolved. CDR1 and CDR2 (germline): MDHEN, SYDVKM. There are 15 residues in the CDR3. Trimming pared 1 base from V and 9 bases from J, leaving 16 bases between.

The chain employs TRBV28 and TRBJ2-7; 9 bases agree with TRBD2. CDR1 and CDR2 from the germline V gene are MDHEN and SYDVKM. This CDR3 contains 15 residues. With 1 base clipped from V and 6 bases from J, the junction kept 7 bases outside the gene matches. CDR3 residues: CASSLFGGRASEQYF. Written as DNA, the CDR3 is TGTGCCAGCAGTTTATTTGGCGGGAGGGCCTCCGAGCAGTACTTC.

This chain connects TRBV7-2 to TRBJ2-2, with TRBD1 matching 7 bases. This CDR3 is built from 15 residues. J was trimmed by 0 bases and V by 5 bases; bases with no gene match: 3. Per germline, CDR1 SGHTA and CDR2 FQGNSA. The CDR3 bases are TGTGCCAGCAGCATGGGACAGACGAACACCGGGGAGCTGTTTTTT. It codes for CASSMGQTNTGELFF. Using reference TRBV7-2 and TRBJ2-2 for the parts outside the CDR3, the full variable domain is GAGVSQSPSNKVTEKGKDVELRCDPISGHTALYWYRQSLGQGLEFLIYFQGNSAPDKSGLPSDRFSAERTGGSVSTLTIQRTQQEDSAVYLCASSMGQTNTGELFFGEGSRLTVL.

The rearrangement joins TRBV5-4 to TRBJ1-3; D might be TRBD1 (5 bases). V gave up 0 bases and J gave up 0 bases, with 10 bases separating them. CDR1 is SGHNT and CDR2 is YYREEE in the germline V gene (reference sequence). CDR3 size: 16 residues. The CDR3 protein is CASSLGTWSSGNTIYF. DNA for the CDR3: TGTGCCAGCAGCTTGGGGACATGGAGCTCTGGAAACACCATATATTTT.

The chain joins TRBV4-1 to TRBJ1-5, with 7 bases aligning to TRBD1. Per germline, CDR1 MGHRA and CDR2 YSYEKL. The CDR3 spans 15 residues. The V gene end was trimmed by 3 bases and the J gene end by 4 bases; junction bases not matched to a gene: 6. The CDR3 bases are TGCGCCAGCAGCCAGTCGGGACAGCTAAATCAGCCCCAGCATTTT. Encoded protein: CASSQSGQLNQPQHF.

For this clone: With a much larger clone just one base away, this may be a read error. The chain combines TRBV7-9 with TRBJ1-5; TRBD1 is a possible D gene (5 bases). The germline V gene has CDR1 SEHNR and CDR2 FQNEAQ (reference sequence). CDR3 size: 14 residues. Trimming removed 5 bases from V and 4 bases from J, with 12 bases in between. This CDR3 is CASSLGGNNQPQHF. CDR3 nucleotides: TGTGCCAGCAGCCTCGGGGGGAATAATCAGCCCCAGCATTTT. The complete variable domain, with remaining parts taken from reference TRBV7-9 and TRBJ1-5, reads DTGVSQNPRHKITKRGQNVTFRCDPISEHNRLYWYRQTLGQGPEFLTYFQNEAQLEKSRLLSDRFSAERPKGSFSTLEIQRTEQGDSAMYLCASSLGGNNQPQHFGDGTRLSIL.

The genes are TRBV10-3 and TRBJ2-3; 8 positions agree with TRBD1. The V gene end was trimmed by 4 bases and the J gene end by 1 base; junction bases not matched to a gene: 1. Germline V gives CDR1 ENHRY, CDR2 SYGVKD. The CDR3 is 14 amino acids. CDR3 nucleotide sequence: TGTGCCATCAGTGGGGGACAGGGCACAGATACGCAGTATTTT. Translating it yields CAISGGQGTDTQYF.

J is TRBJ2-7 and V is TRBV27; 11 bases map to TRBD2. The length of the CDR3 is 15 residues. After removal of 5 bases from V and 5 bases from J, the junction contained 8 bases not matched to a gene. The germline V gene has CDR1 MNHEY and CDR2 SMNVEV (reference sequence). The CDR3 DNA reads TGTGCCAGCAGTCGGCCACTAGCGGGAGTCAACGAGCAGTACTTC. Its translation is CASSRPLAGVNEQYF.

This chain links TRBV5-1 with TRBJ2-7, with a possible D match to TRBD2 (5 bases). This CDR3 spans 16 amino acids. Germline CDR1 SGHRS, CDR2 YFSETQ. Trimming left V 4 bases short and J 4 bases short, with 21 bases between. The CDR3 nucleotides are TGCGCCAGCAGCCTACGGGTGACGGGATCACGGTACGAGCAGTACTTC. Residues: CASSLRVTGSRYEQYF. The variable domain in full, completed from reference TRBV5-1 and TRBJ2-7, reads KAGVTQTPRYLIKTRGQQVTLSCSPISGHRSVSWYQQTPGQGLQFLFEYFSETQRNKGNFPGRFSGRQFSNSRSEMNVSTLELGDSALYLCASSLRVTGSRYEQYFGPGTRLTVT.

A word on this clone: The junction shows a germline mismatch at one end, possibly a read error. This chain uses TRBV7-3 with TRBJ2-1; D is possibly TRBD1 (6 bases). The CDR3 length is 13 residues. CDR1 and CDR2 from the germline V gene are SGHTA and FQGTGA. CDR3 region: CASSLTGKDEQFF. The CDR3, as DNA: TGTGCCAGCAGCCTAACAGGGAAGGATGAGCAGTTCTTC.

This sequence joins TRBV19 and TRBJ2-6; D is perhaps TRBD1 (6 bases). Trimming stripped 10 bases from V and 0 bases from J, with 10 bases between. Germline V gene sequence: CDR1 LNHDA, CDR2 SQIVND (reference sequence). The CDR3 is 14 amino acids. The DNA for the CDR3 is TGTGCCACACTAGGGGGCTCTGGGGCCAACGTCCTGACTTTC. Its translation: CATLGGSGANVLTF. Combining the CDR3 with reference TRBV19 and TRBJ2-6 gives the whole variable domain DGGITQSPKYLFRKEGQNVTLSCEQNLNHDAMYWYRQDPGQGLRLIYYSQIVNDFQKGDIAEGYSVSREKKESFPLTVTSAQKNPTAFYLCATLGGSGANVLTFGAGSRLTVL.

The chain has TRBV11-2 and TRBJ2-7, with D perhaps TRBD1 (6 bases). Germline V CDR1 and CDR2: SGHAT, FQNNGV. V was cut by 5 bases and J by 2 bases, with 13 bases left in between. The CDR3 runs 14 residues. The CDR3: CASSVTGFPYEQYF. CDR3 sequence (DNA): TGTGCCAGCAGCGTAACAGGGTTTCCCTACGAGCAGTACTTC. Supplemented by reference TRBV11-2 and TRBJ2-7, the full variable domain reads EAGVAQSPRYKIIEKRQSVAFWCNPISGHATLYWYQQILGQGPKLLIQFQNNGVVDDSQLPKDRFSAERLKGVDSTLKIQPAKLEDSAVYLCASSVTGFPYEQYFGPGTRLTVT.

This sequence joins TRBV7-9 and TRBJ2-3, with D tentatively TRBD1 (6 bases). V was shortened by 4 bases and J by 2 bases, with 16 bases between the two germline ends. The CDR3 is 16 residues long. CDR1 is SEHNR, CDR2 FQNEAQ, per germline (reference sequence). Written as DNA, the CDR3 is TGTGCCAGCAGCTCATCCACAGGGCCTTACACAGATACGCAGTATTTT. It yields the protein CASSSSTGPYTDTQYF.

The rearrangement uses TRBV7-9 and TRBJ2-7, with TRBD2 matching over 9 bases. Germline V lookup: CDR1 SEHNR, CDR2 FQNEAQ (reference sequence). This CDR3 is 15 amino acids long. After removal of 5 bases from V and 5 bases from J, the junction contained 10 bases not matched to a gene. The CDR3 loop reads CASSLDRTSVDEQYF. CDR3 coding DNA: TGTGCCAGCAGCCTCGACCGGACTAGCGTCGACGAGCAGTACTTC.

The chain has TRBV28 and TRBJ2-7; 9 bases are a match to TRBD1. The V segment lost 6 bases and the J segment 7 bases; nucleotides outside the gene matches: 10. From germline, CDR1 is MDHEN and CDR2 SYDVKM. CDR3 size: 14 residues. In nucleotides, the CDR3 is TGTGCCAGCAGCCCACAGGGGGCGCTGGGGGAGCAGTACTTC. Translated: CASSPQGALGEQYF.

The rearrangement uses TRBV28 and TRBJ1-1, with 10 nucleotides matching TRBD1. The CDR3 sequence is 17 residues long. Trimming cost V 3 bases and J 5 bases; bases outside gene matches: 12. The V gene's germline CDR1 is MDHEN and CDR2 SYDVKM. CDR3 loop: CASSFRARDRGSTEAFF. Here the CDR3 DNA reads TGTGCCAGCAGTTTTAGGGCTCGGGACAGGGGCTCTACTGAAGCTTTCTTT.

Concerning this clone itself: The limits of the CDR3 on the DNA are not certain, so only TCRdb's listed CDR3 is given. The rearrangement links TRBV5-1 to TRBJ2-3; the table names TRBD2, a call not compared with the DNA. 16 amino acids form the CDR3, both terminal residues included. Germline V gene data show CDR1 as SGHRS and CDR2 as YFSETQ. CDR3 sequence: CASTFGPGVGGDTQYF.

This chain connects TRBV4-2 to TRBJ2-3, with 10 bases identical to TRBD2. The J segment lost 13 bases and the V segment lost 4 bases, leaving 11 bases of the junction unmatched. The CDR3 is 14 residues long. Germline values: CDR1 LGHNA, CDR2 YNFKEQ. DNA for the CDR3: TGTGCCAGCAGCCCCTCGGGAGTTCTAGCGGGAGAGTATTTT. The encoded protein is CASSPSGVLAGEYF.

This clone was recorded at least ten times. The chain carries TRBV28 and TRBJ1-2; D uncertain. Germline V gene sequence: CDR1 MDHEN, CDR2 SYDVKM. The CDR3 totals 11 residues. The germline V and J ends were trimmed by 4 bases and 7 bases, with 7 bases remaining between them. The CDR3 protein is CASSSGFGYTF. The CDR3 DNA sequence: TGTGCCAGCAGTTCCGGGTTTGGCTACACCTTC.

This chain connects TRBV7-9 to TRBJ2-5; D perhaps matches TRBD2 (6 bases). The germline CDR1 and CDR2 sequences are SEHNR and FQNEAQ (reference sequence). CDR3 length: 16 residues. Trimming took off 4 bases at V and 2 bases at J, with 17 bases between the two ends. In DNA form, the CDR3 reads TGTGCCAGCAGCTACTCCGGGACTCGGAAACAAGAGACCCAGTACTTC. This translates into CASSYSGTRKQETQYF.

The CDR3 region has the DNA TGTGCCAGCAGCCCCTTTCCGAACACTGAAGCTTTCTTT. Amino acid sequence: CASSPFPNTEAFF. The genes are TRBV7-3 and TRBJ1-1; no clear D. CDR1 SGHTA and CDR2 FQGTGA come from the germline V gene. The V end lost 5 bases, the J end lost 1 base, and 8 bases lay between the germline ends. The CDR3 length is 13 residues.

In this sample, this clone turned up a few times. V usage is TRBV28 and J usage is TRBJ1-2; a possible D gene is TRBD1 (6 bases). The CDR3 consists of 12 residues. The germline V gene has CDR1 MDHEN and CDR2 SYDVKM. The V end lost 6 bases, the J end lost 4 bases, and 9 bases lay between the germline ends. The CDR3 sequence: CASSGTLYGYTF. In nucleotides, the CDR3 is TGTGCCAGCAGCGGGACACTCTATGGCTACACCTTC.

This chain links TRBV2 with TRBJ1-2; perhaps TRBD1 as D (5 bases). The CDR3 runs 13 residues. Per germline, CDR1 SNHLY and CDR2 FYNNEI. Trimming took off 4 bases at V and 1 base at J, with 7 bases between the two ends. CDR3 residues: CASSVTVNYGYTF. For the CDR3, the DNA is TGTGCCAGCAGTGTGACAGTTAACTATGGCTACACCTTC.

The gene calls are TRBV18 and TRBJ2-3, with 11 bases lining up with TRBD2. Germline V gene lookup returns CDR1 KGHSH and CDR2 LQKENI. V dropped 2 bases and J dropped 3; count of bases not matched to a gene: 13. The CDR3 covers 19 residues. The CDR3, as DNA: TGTGCCAGCTCACCAGTCTTGGCGGGACTAGCGGAGAGTACAGATACGCAGTATTTT. This encodes CASSPVLAGLAESTDTQYF.

This chain links TRBV7-3 with TRBJ2-6, with 7 bases that match TRBD1. This CDR3 comprises 18 residues. The germline V gene has CDR1 SGHTA and CDR2 FQGTGA. J lost 0 bases, V lost 5 bases, and 10 bases had no gene match. Written as DNA, the CDR3 is TGTGCCAGCAGCGAATCAGGGGGTAACCCCTCTGGGGCCAACGTCCTGACTTTC. Translation gives CASSESGGNPSGANVLTF.

With regard to this clone: A much larger clone is a single base away; this may be a read error. This chain uses TRBV27 with TRBJ1-2; D is uncertain. Germline V gene data show CDR1 as MNHEY and CDR2 as SMNVEV (reference sequence). This CDR3 spans 13 amino acids. V shed 3 bases and J shed 4 bases, with 9 bases lying between them. CDR3: CASSLREGYGYTF. In DNA form, the CDR3 reads TGTGCCAGCAGTTTGAGGGAGGGCTATGGCTACACCTTC.

The chain carries TRBV10-3 and TRBJ2-7; TRBD2 matches at 12 bases. This CDR3 has 17 residues. Trimming took 0 bases from V and 5 from J; bases not matched to a gene: 8. Germline V gene sequence: CDR1 ENHRY, CDR2 SYGVKD. This CDR3 is CAISESTSGSIRNEQYF. The CDR3 coding sequence is TGTGCCATCAGTGAGTCGACTAGCGGGAGTATAAGGAACGAGCAGTACTTC.

This clone has a single count. V gene TRBV11-2 combines with J gene TRBJ1-1; perhaps TRBD1 as D (5 bases). The CDR3 contains 15 residues. With 5 bases removed from V and 2 bases from J, the gap between germline ends came to 15 bases. CDR1 is SGHAT, CDR2 FQNNGV, per germline. The CDR3, as DNA: TGTGCCAGCAGCCGGTCCGGGACGAGAAACACTGAAGCTTTCTTT. Its protein is CASSRSGTRNTEAFF.